One and the same sample provided the 28 T cell receptor beta chains below, sequenced in a study of type 1 regulatory T cells. These receptors have no known antigen. TCRdb called the reads again in MiXCR, with one record for every CDR3 protein. The sample has about 39,000 distinct CDR3 sequences, more than 10% seen once; the top ten hold 8%. What was sequenced was cultured non-Tr1 T cells, either the whole culture or a sorted T cell fraction (not recorded which). These receptors were taken from a human donor in good health.

The genes are TRBV20-1 and TRBJ2-1; 7 bases align to TRBD2. The CDR3 covers 14 residues. The germline V gene encodes CDR1 DFQATT and CDR2 SNEGSKA (reference sequence). V was clipped by 3 bases and J by 0 bases; unmatched bases: 2. The CDR3 here is CSASGRFSYNEQFF. The CDR3 DNA sequence: TGCAGTGCTAGCGGGAGGTTCTCCTACAATGAGCAGTTCTTC.

The sample holds many counts of this clonotype. The chain employs TRBV4-2 and TRBJ1-5, with a tentative D call TRBD1 (6 bases). The germline V gene has CDR1 LGHNA and CDR2 YNFKEQ. V gave up 5 bases and J gave up 3 bases, with 14 bases separating them. This CDR3 is built from 15 residues. CDR3 in DNA: TGTGCCAGCAGCGAAAACGGACAGCCCAATCAGCCCCAGCATTTT. It specifies CASSENGQPNQPQHF.

This clonotype showed up many times. CDR3 in DNA: TGCGCCAGCAGCCTCCCGGCGGGTAGCGGAGGGCAAGAGACCCAGTACTTC. It is translated as CASSLPAGSGGQETQYF. This chain joins TRBV5-1 and TRBJ2-5; maybe TRBD2 (6 bases). This CDR3 has 17 amino acids. Germline V lookup: CDR1 SGHRS, CDR2 YFSETQ. V shed 4 bases and J shed 2 bases, with 21 bases lying between them.

There are many counts of this clonotype. The rearrangement links TRBV20-1 to TRBJ2-6; TRBD1 matches at 7 bases. This CDR3 region has 14 residues. Germline CDR1 and CDR2: DFQATT and SNEGSKA (reference sequence). V lost 5 bases, J lost 1 base, and 2 bases stayed unmatched. Here the CDR3 reads CSADRASGANVLTF. As DNA, the CDR3 is TGCAGTGCTGACAGGGCTTCTGGGGCCAACGTCCTGACTTTC.

This clonotype was recorded at least ten times. The chain uses TRBV20-1 and TRBJ2-7; TRBD2 agrees at 11 bases. This CDR3 comprises 14 residues. Losses at the gene ends were 4 bases for V and 4 bases for J; bases not matched to a gene: 6. In germline, CDR1 is DFQATT, CDR2 SNEGSKA (reference sequence). CDR3 coding DNA: TGCAGTGCTATGAAACTAGCGGGAGTATACGAGCAGTACTTC. Translated: CSAMKLAGVYEQYF.

Comment on this clonotype: Lacking the conserved final phenylalanine or tryptophan, this CDR3 likely reflects a read error. The CDR3 is CASRTSGGSYEQYS. CDR3 nucleotides: TGCGCCAGCAGAACTAGCGGGGGATCCTACGAGCAGTACTCC. The genes are TRBV5-1 and TRBJ2-5; TRBD2 agrees at 11 bases. Judging by the DNA end, TRBJ2-7 fits better; the J call may be wrong. The CDR3 is made up of 14 amino acids. The germline CDR1 and CDR2 sequences are SGHRS and YFSETQ.

By share, this clonotype counts as medium-sized (0.01 to 0.1%). V gene TRBV12-3 or TRBV12-4 combines with J gene TRBJ2-2; the D gene is possibly TRBD2 (5 bases). The CDR3 is made up of 15 amino acids. Trimming removed 7 bases at V and 5 bases at J, with 17 bases between. DNA for the CDR3: TGTGCCAGCACCCCCGGAGCGGATATTACCGGGGAGCTGTTTTTT. Translated: CASTPGADITGELFF.

This clonotype was observed once. The V call is TRBV27, the J call TRBJ2-1; D is uncertain. Trimming removed 7 bases at V and 0 bases at J, with 13 bases between. Germline loops: CDR1 MNHEY, CDR2 SMNVEV (reference sequence). The CDR3 spans 15 residues. CDR3 sequence: CASTASQRSYNEQFF. Written as DNA, the CDR3 is TGTGCCAGCACCGCGAGCCAACGCTCCTACAATGAGCAGTTCTTC.

This clonotype was found many times. Here the CDR3 reads CSVGAMDEQYF. Here the CDR3 DNA reads TGCAGCGTTGGCGCTATGGACGAGCAGTACTTC. V usage is TRBV29-1 and J usage is TRBJ2-7; D gene unclear. CDR1 and CDR2 from the germline V gene are SQVTM and ANQGSEA. The CDR3 runs 11 residues. The V end lost 4 bases, the J end lost 5 bases, and 9 bases lay between the germline ends.

A remark on this clonotype: An end of the junction does not agree with germline; a read error may underlie this. The chain joins TRBV5-6 to TRBJ1-1; the D is unclear. From germline, CDR1 is SGHDT and CDR2 YYEEEE. The CDR3 extends over 14 amino acids. CDR3 DNA: TGCGCCAGCAGCTTGGTGGGCCGTTACACTGAAGCTTTCTTT. Its protein product is CASSLVGRYTEAFF.

The chain carries TRBV25-1 and TRBJ2-1; 12 bases map to TRBD2. Germline V gene data show CDR1 as MGHDK and CDR2 as SYGVNS. This CDR3 spans 16 amino acids. Unmatched junction bases numbered 6, after V lost 5 bases and J lost 4 bases. The CDR3 protein is CASSRTSGRRYNEQFF. The CDR3 DNA reads as TGTGCCAGCAGTAGAACTAGCGGGAGGCGATACAATGAGCAGTTCTTC.

This clonotype was observed a handful of times. This CDR3 reads CASRSGTSLHEQYF. In DNA, the CDR3 is TGTGCCAGCAGGTCCGGGACTAGTCTCCACGAGCAGTACTTC. The chain recombines TRBV6-5 with TRBJ2-7, with 8 bases that match TRBD2. V dropped 6 bases and J dropped 5; count of bases not matched to a gene: 9. CDR3 length: 14 amino acids. The germline V gene encodes CDR1 MNHEY and CDR2 SVGAGI.

The table lists this clonotype with a few counts. The chain combines TRBV15 with TRBJ2-2, with unresolved D. Trimming stripped 3 bases from V and 5 bases from J, with 7 bases between. CDR3 length: 13 residues. In germline, CDR1 is LNHNV, CDR2 YYDKDF (reference sequence). CDR3 sequence (DNA): TGTGCCACCAGCAGCCTAGGAACCGGGGAGCTGTTTTTT. Translating gives CATSSLGTGELFF.

This clonotype was recorded at least ten times. The chain joins TRBV20-1 to TRBJ2-7; TRBD2 aligns across 9 bases. Unmatched junction bases numbered 7, after V lost 3 bases and J lost 4 bases. The length of the CDR3 is 14 residues. From germline, CDR1 is DFQATT and CDR2 SNEGSKA (reference sequence). The CDR3 DNA sequence: TGCAGTGCTAGGCCCGCTAGCGGGACTTACGAGCAGTACTTC. Amino acids: CSARPASGTYEQYF.

This clonotype is deemed medium-sized (0.01 to 0.1%). The chain carries TRBV18 and TRBJ2-5; D uncertain. V lost 2 bases and J lost 1, with 11 bases in between. Germline V gives CDR1 KGHSH, CDR2 LQKENI. This CDR3 has 15 residues. Here the CDR3 reads CASSPAARPQETQYF. The CDR3 DNA sequence: TGTGCCAGCTCACCAGCCGCACGCCCCCAAGAGACCCAGTACTTC.

A few counts support this clonotype. The rearrangement links TRBV7-2 to TRBJ2-1; D remains unclear. Trimming removed 5 bases from V and 10 bases from J, with 9 bases in between. CDR1 and CDR2 (germline): SGHTA, FQGNSA. The CDR3 is 11 amino acids. The CDR3 here is CASSARSEQFF. In DNA, the CDR3 is TGTGCCAGCAGCGCCCGATCAGAGCAGTTCTTC.

The chain has TRBV5-6 and TRBJ2-1; 7 nucleotides line up with TRBD2. The V gene end was trimmed by 3 bases and the J gene end by 2 bases; junction bases not matched to a gene: 5. Germline assignment: CDR1 SGHDT and CDR2 YYEEEE. The CDR3 contains 15 residues. CDR3 DNA: TGTGCCAGCAGCTGGCTAGCGGACGCCTACAATGAGCAGTTCTTC. Residues: CASSWLADAYNEQFF.

There are a few counts of this clonotype. The genes are TRBV6-5 and TRBJ2-2; 8 bases align to TRBD2. With V trimmed by 0 bases and J by 2 bases, 5 bases remained unmatched. Germline-derived CDR1 and CDR2 are MNHEY and SVGAGI. This CDR3 comprises 17 residues. CDR3 in amino acids: CASSYSGLAGNTGELFF. CDR3 coding DNA: TGTGCCAGCAGTTACTCGGGGCTAGCGGGCAACACCGGGGAGCTGTTTTTT.

A few counts support this clonotype. The J gene is TRBJ2-2, the V gene TRBV5-1; weak D call: TRBD1 (5 bases). The CDR3 loop spans 15 amino acids. The germline CDR1 and CDR2 sequences are SGHRS and YFSETQ. Trimming stripped 4 bases from V and 7 bases from J, with 17 bases between. CDR3 protein: CASSPQGVVGGELFF. The CDR3 coding sequence is TGCGCCAGCAGCCCGCAGGGCGTAGTAGGCGGGGAGCTGTTTTTT.

V usage is TRBV20-1 and J usage is TRBJ2-2, with no clear D. The ends were cut back, 5 bases at V and 2 bases at J, with 6 bases in the middle. CDR1 DFQATT and CDR2 SNEGSKA come from the germline V gene (reference sequence). This CDR3 spans 12 amino acids. Written as DNA, the CDR3 is TGCAGTGCTCGACTTAACACCGGGGAGCTGTTTTTT. Its translation: CSARLNTGELFF.

This clonotype appeared many times. The chain couples TRBV7-6 to TRBJ2-3, with a possible D match to TRBD1 (6 bases). Deletions cut 1 base from V and 3 bases from J, with 14 bases between. The CDR3 totals 16 residues. The germline V gene has CDR1 SGHVS and CDR2 FNYEAQ. The CDR3 loop reads CASSLGSGQTTDTQYF. The CDR3 DNA reads as TGTGCCAGCAGCTTAGGTTCGGGACAAACAACAGATACGCAGTATTTT.

This clonotype has ten or more counts. The V gene is TRBV3-1, the J gene TRBJ2-7, with D possibly being TRBD1 (5 bases). The CDR3 is made up of 15 amino acids. V shed 1 base and J shed 3 bases, with 13 bases lying between them. Germline lookup yields CDR1 LGHDT and CDR2 YNNKEL (reference sequence). CDR3: CASSQVMDTLYEQYF. CDR3 coding DNA: TGTGCCAGCAGCCAAGTTATGGACACTCTCTACGAGCAGTACTTC.

This chain uses TRBV4-1 with TRBJ2-3, with unresolved D. The germline CDR1 and CDR2 sequences are MGHRA and YSYEKL. The CDR3 is 14 amino acids. V was shortened by 1 base and J by 0 bases, with 5 bases between the two germline ends. As DNA, the CDR3 is TGCGCCAGCAGCCAAGGCCCCAGCACAGATACGCAGTATTTT. It specifies CASSQGPSTDTQYF.

This clonotype was detected many times. The genes are TRBV5-1 and TRBJ1-1; D gene unclear. Trimming left V 4 bases short and J 1 base short, with 8 bases between. This CDR3 contains 13 residues. CDR1 and CDR2 (germline): SGHRS, YFSETQ. The CDR3 here is CASSTQQNTEAFF. The CDR3 nucleotides read TGCGCCAGCAGCACACAGCAGAACACTGAAGCTTTCTTT.

The chain recombines TRBV24-1 with TRBJ1-5, with 9 bases aligning to TRBD1. The CDR3 consists of 14 residues. Losses at the gene ends were 7 bases for V and 6 bases for J; bases not matched to a gene: 6. The V gene's germline CDR1 is KGHDR and CDR2 SFDVKD. CDR3 region: CATSAGTGFQPQHF. As DNA, the CDR3 is TGTGCCACCAGCGCCGGGACAGGGTTTCAGCCCCAGCATTTT.

This clonotype has at least ten counts. In DNA, the CDR3 is TGTGCCAGCAGGGAACTCGACAGGGGCGGAGAGACCCAGTACTTC. Translation gives CASRELDRGGETQYF. The chain links TRBV12-3 or TRBV12-4 to TRBJ2-5; 8 bases map to TRBD1. Germline trimming cut 6 bases from V and 4 bases from J; bases unmatched to any gene: 10. This CDR3 region has 15 residues.

In DNA form, the CDR3 reads TGCAGTGCTAGTATAGTTGCGGATACGCAGTATTTT. The encoded protein is CSASIVADTQYF. The V and J genes are TRBV20-1 and TRBJ2-3; D is unresolved. The germline CDR1 and CDR2 sequences are DFQATT and SNEGSKA (reference sequence). The CDR3 contains 12 residues. The V gene lost 3 bases and the J gene lost 6 bases, with 10 bases spanning the gap.

This clonotype has at least ten counts. V is TRBV7-2 and J is TRBJ2-3; no clear D gene. Germline-derived CDR1 and CDR2 are SGHTA and FQGNSA. This CDR3 comprises 13 residues. Trimming cost V 1 base and J 5 bases, with 7 bases left between them. The CDR3 spells CASSLVTGDTQYF. The DNA of the CDR3 is TGTGCCAGCAGCTTAGTTACGGGAGATACGCAGTATTTT.